The clone carrying this T cell receptor beta chain was found many times. CD25-based Treg depletion was applied to purified naive CD4+ T cells. Germline CDR1 reads MGHDK; CDR2 reads SYGVNS. Trimming removed 4 bases from V and 5 bases from J, with 6 bases in between. The CDR3 runs 12 residues. TCRdb processed the 5' RACE reads anew with MiXCR; each CDR3 protein has one entry. Seen here are under 15,000 distinct CDR3 sequences, about a quarter observed once, and the top ten hold less than 4%. This TCR was recovered from a female donor with breast cancer. The specimen sequenced was naive CD4+ T cells sorted from blood. Subset described: naive CD4+ T cells, CD4+CD45RA+CD25-. This chain uses TRBV25-1 with TRBJ2-1, with D hard to call. The CDR3 is CASSVGHNEQFF. The CDR3 coding sequence is TGTGCCAGCAGTGTGGGTCACAATGAGCAGTTCTTC.